One and the same sample provided the 31 T cell receptor beta chains below, sequenced in a study of blood T cell repertoires in COVID-19 (TCRdb year 2020). Libraries were built with the immunoSEQ multiplex PCR assay. The source is immuneACCESS, and TCRdb retained only in-frame sequences with V and J called. Part of the clones is not carried over; for the studies checked, unresolved V genes explain less than half of this, and the remainder is unexplained. The sample table contains tens of thousands of clones; only one count was recorded for around 80% of them. The ten top clones hold about a quarter of the sample. Sequencing used peripheral blood. Receptors were obtained from a man aged 55 to 70 with active or convalescent COVID-19.

V usage is TRBV10-1 and J usage is TRBJ2-1; D might be TRBD2 (6 bases). This CDR3 contains 16 residues. Germline-derived CDR1 and CDR2 are WNHNN and SYGVQD (reference sequence). V lost 5 bases and J 0 bases, leaving 14 bases between the germline ends. CDR3 amino acids: CASSKGRGSSYNEQFF. As DNA, the CDR3 is TGCGCCAGCAGTAAAGGGCGGGGAAGCTCCTACAATGAGCAGTTCTTC.

In this sample, this clone turned up a few times. The rearrangement uses TRBV14 and TRBJ2-2; TRBD1 matches 10 bases. This CDR3 spans 15 amino acids. Germline lookup yields CDR1 SGHDN and CDR2 FVKESK. The V segment lost 3 bases and the J segment 6 bases; nucleotides outside the gene matches: 4. In DNA form, the CDR3 reads TGTGCCAGCAGCCAGACAGGGGGCGCTTCCGGGGAGCTGTTTTTT. It specifies CASSQTGGASGELFF.

This clone was counted between two and nine times. J is TRBJ2-2 and V is TRBV3-1 (or the pseudogene TRBV3-2); D possibly corresponds to TRBD2 (6 bases). From germline, CDR1 is LGHDT and CDR2 YNNKEL (reference sequence). The CDR3 loop spans 16 amino acids. V shed 1 base and J shed 7 bases, with 16 bases lying between them. CDR3 DNA sequence: TGTGCCAGCAGCCAAGGAAGGAGGGGAGCGGACGGGGAGCTGTTTTTT. Amino acid sequence: CASSQGRRGADGELFF.

This sequence joins TRBV24-1 and TRBJ2-3; 8 bases fit TRBD1. Germline V gives CDR1 KGHDR, CDR2 SFDVKD. The CDR3 spans 17 residues. Losses at the gene ends were 5 bases for V and 0 bases for J; bases not matched to a gene: 9. This CDR3 reads CATSGSGGDSSTDTQYF. CDR3 nucleotides: TGTGCCACCAGTGGGTCAGGGGGCGATTCTAGCACAGATACGCAGTATTTT.

The V and J genes are TRBV6-5 and TRBJ1-2, with no clear D. Per germline, CDR1 MNHEY and CDR2 SVGAGI. The V end was cut by 6 bases, the J end by 3 bases, with 17 bases between. This CDR3 contains 15 residues. The CDR3: CASRRGRGEDYGYTF. As DNA, the CDR3 is TGTGCCAGCAGACGAGGACGGGGAGAGGACTATGGCTACACCTTC.

The rearrangement uses TRBV7-9 and TRBJ2-3, with TRBD2 matching over 7 bases. Germline values: CDR1 SEHNR, CDR2 FQNEAQ (reference sequence). The CDR3 totals 15 residues. J was trimmed by 0 bases and V by 4 bases; bases with no gene match: 4. In DNA form, the CDR3 reads TGTGCCAGCAGCTCCCTAGCGGACAGCACAGATACGCAGTATTTT. This sequence encodes CASSSLADSTDTQYF.

The chain couples TRBV4-1 to TRBJ2-1; 10 bases map to TRBD2. CDR3 length: 18 residues. Trimming removed 0 bases from V and 8 bases from J; junction bases left unmatched: 13. Per germline, CDR1 MGHRA and CDR2 YSYEKL. DNA for the CDR3: TGCGCCAGCAGCCAAGAAGGTTGGGCTAGCGGGGGTTCGGATGAGCAGTTCTTC. Amino acids: CASSQEGWASGGSDEQFF.

The chain employs TRBV5-1 and TRBJ1-2; perhaps TRBD1 as D (5 bases). V was clipped by 5 bases and J by 3 bases, with 20 bases between them. The germline V gene encodes CDR1 SGHRS and CDR2 YFSETQ. This CDR3 contains 16 residues. The CDR3 DNA sequence: TGCGCCAGCAGAACAGCCGGTGGCAGGGATTACTATGGCTACACCTTC. This sequence encodes CASRTAGGRDYYGYTF. The full variable domain, with the rest looked up from reference TRBV5-1 and TRBJ1-2, is KAGVTQTPRYLIKTRGQQVTLSCSPISGHRSVSWYQQTPGQGLQFLFEYFSETQRNKGNFPGRFSGRQFSNSRSEMNVSTLELGDSALYLCASRTAGGRDYYGYTFGSGTRLTVV.

The rearrangement uses TRBV29-1 and TRBJ1-1, with D tentatively TRBD1 (6 bases). Trimming cost V 3 bases and J 1 base, with 12 bases left between them. CDR3 length: 14 residues. Germline CDR1 SQVTM, CDR2 ANQGSEA. The CDR3 reads CSVEPRDKNTEAFF. In DNA form, the CDR3 reads TGCAGCGTTGAGCCCCGGGACAAGAACACTGAAGCTTTCTTT.

V gene TRBV7-7 combines with J gene TRBJ2-5; a weak D match, TRBD1 (5 bases). The CDR3 covers 13 residues. V was trimmed by 2 bases and J by 5 bases, leaving 9 bases between them. From germline, CDR1 is SSHAT and CDR2 FNYEAQ (reference sequence). The CDR3 sequence is CASSLQGQETQYF. CDR3 in DNA: TGTGCCAGCAGCTTACAGGGCCAGGAGACCCAGTACTTC.

Comment on this clone: Other DNA sequences in this sample translate to the same CDR3. The gene calls are TRBV7-2 and TRBJ1-4, with D possibly TRBD1 on 6 matching bases. Germline loops: CDR1 SGHTA, CDR2 FQGNSA. V shed 5 bases and J shed 2 bases, with 12 bases lying between them. The CDR3 runs to 15 residues. The CDR3 nucleotides read TGTGCCAGCAGCCAAAGAACAGGGACTAATGAAAAACTGTTTTTT. This translates into CASSQRTGTNEKLFF.

The chain uses TRBV10-3 and TRBJ2-1; the match to TRBD2 covers 10 bases. CDR3 length equals 15 residues. Trimming took 2 bases from V and 7 from J; bases not matched to a gene: 5. CDR1 ENHRY and CDR2 SYGVKD come from the germline V gene. The CDR3 is CAISETAGGRNEQFF. The CDR3 DNA follows: TGTGCCATCAGTGAGACAGCGGGGGGGAGAAATGAGCAGTTCTTC.

The rearrangement links TRBV6-1 to TRBJ1-1; tentative D call: TRBD1 (6 bases). V was clipped by 5 bases and J by 3 bases, with 13 bases between them. The CDR3 sequence is 14 residues long. CDR1 and CDR2 from the germline V gene are MNHNS and SASEGT. The CDR3 sequence is CASSKQGWDTEAFF. The CDR3 DNA reads as TGTGCCAGCAGTAAGCAGGGGTGGGACACTGAAGCTTTCTTT.

The chain uses TRBV28 and TRBJ2-1; 9 nucleotides match TRBD1. The ends lost 7 bases at V and 3 bases at J; junction bases unmatched: 7. Germline V gene lookup returns CDR1 MDHEN and CDR2 SYDVKM. CDR3 length equals 15 residues. This chain's CDR3 is CASTLGQGFYNEQFF. CDR3 DNA: TGTGCCAGCACCCTGGGACAGGGCTTCTACAATGAGCAGTTCTTC.

The chain combines TRBV2 with TRBJ2-3; a weak D match, TRBD2 (6 bases). CDR1 and CDR2 (germline): SNHLY, FYNNEI. Trimming cost V 10 bases and J 5 bases, with 10 bases left between them. The CDR3 loop spans 11 amino acids. The CDR3: CATYGGDTQYF. In DNA form, the CDR3 reads TGTGCCACTTACGGGGGAGATACGCAGTATTTT.

The chain employs TRBV9 and TRBJ2-3, with 11 nucleotides matching TRBD1. The V gene end was trimmed by 4 bases and the J gene end by 4 bases; junction bases not matched to a gene: 5. The CDR3 is made up of 15 amino acids. Germline V gives CDR1 SGDLS, CDR2 YYNGEE. Here the CDR3 DNA reads TGTGCCAGCAGCATAGGGACAGGGGGAGCAGATACGCAGTATTTT. Translation: CASSIGTGGADTQYF.

V and J are TRBV7-9 and TRBJ1-4; D uncertain. Per germline, CDR1 SEHNR and CDR2 FQNEAQ (reference sequence). Deletions cut 2 bases from V and 5 bases from J, with 9 bases between. The CDR3 covers 14 residues. CDR3 residues: CASSLTGVNEKLFF. CDR3 in DNA: TGTGCCAGCAGCTTAACCGGGGTAAATGAAAAACTGTTTTTT.

This sequence joins TRBV19 and TRBJ1-1, with 7 bases aligning to TRBD1. CDR3 length equals 14 residues. After removal of 4 bases from V and 0 bases from J, the junction contained 2 bases not matched to a gene. The germline V gene has CDR1 LNHDA and CDR2 SQIVND (reference sequence). CDR3 DNA: TGTGCCAGTAGTACGGGACAGCTGAACACTGAAGCTTTCTTT. As protein: CASSTGQLNTEAFF.

J is TRBJ2-1 and V is TRBV5-1; weak D call: TRBD2 (6 bases). Germline lookup yields CDR1 SGHRS and CDR2 YFSETQ. CDR3 length equals 13 residues. V was trimmed by 0 bases and J by 9 bases, leaving 10 bases between them. The chain's CDR3 is CASSLGGDPEQFF. In nucleotides, the CDR3 is TGCGCCAGCAGCTTGGGGGGGGACCCTGAGCAGTTCTTC.

J is TRBJ2-1 and V is TRBV5-1; tentatively, D is TRBD1 (7 bases). The CDR3 covers 16 residues. CDR1 SGHRS and CDR2 YFSETQ come from the germline V gene. Trimming removed 4 bases from V and 6 bases from J, with 20 bases in between. Here the CDR3 DNA reads TGCGCCAGCAGCCAACCCCAGGGGGGCAGGGGCAATGAGCAGTTCTTC. This codes for CASSQPQGGRGNEQFF.

V and J are TRBV4-1 and TRBJ1-3; D gene ambiguous. V shed 1 base and J shed 0 bases, with 10 bases lying between them. Germline values: CDR1 MGHRA, CDR2 YSYEKL. The CDR3 has 16 amino acids. In DNA form, the CDR3 reads TGCGCCAGCAGCCAAGGGCCGCTCAACTCTGGAAACACCATATATTTT. Translating gives CASSQGPLNSGNTIYF.

The chain carries TRBV18 and TRBJ1-2, with TRBD1 as a possible D gene (5 bases). Between the trimmed V and J ends, which lost 8 bases and 6 bases, there was a span of 16 bases. This CDR3 region has 13 residues. In germline, CDR1 is KGHSH, CDR2 LQKENI. As DNA, the CDR3 is TGTGCCAGCACCTCCGGCCTCAGGGATGGCTACACCTTC. This translates into CASTSGLRDGYTF.

This chain links TRBV2 with TRBJ2-3; perhaps TRBD1 as D (7 bases). In germline, CDR1 is SNHLY, CDR2 FYNNEI. The germline V and J ends were trimmed by 6 bases and 2 bases, with 12 bases remaining between them. CDR3 length equals 14 residues. CDR3 in amino acids: CASSARGDTDTQYF. The CDR3 nucleotides are TGTGCCAGCAGCGCCAGGGGGGACACAGATACGCAGTATTTT. Drawing the rest from reference TRBV2 and TRBJ2-3, the complete variable domain is EPEVTQTPSHQVTQMGQEVILRCVPISNHLYFYWYRQILGQKVEFLVSFYNNEISEKSEIFDDQFSVERPDGSNFTLKIRSTKLEDSAMYFCASSARGDTDTQYFGPGTRLTVL.

The genes are TRBV28 and TRBJ1-1; tentative D call: TRBD1 (5 bases). V gave up 1 base and J gave up 1 base, with 7 bases separating them. The CDR3 runs to 14 residues. CDR1 MDHEN and CDR2 SYDVKM come from the germline V gene. In DNA form, the CDR3 reads TGTGCCAGCAGTTTATTTGACAGGAACACTGAAGCTTTCTTT. It codes for CASSLFDRNTEAFF.

The J gene is TRBJ2-5, the V gene TRBV27; D is possibly TRBD1 (5 bases). The ends were cut back, 5 bases at V and 7 bases at J, with 14 bases in the middle. The CDR3 totals 13 residues. Germline CDR1 and CDR2: MNHEY and SMNVEV (reference sequence). The CDR3 loop reads CASSTTGSGTQYF. CDR3 coding DNA: TGTGCCAGCAGTACTACAGGCAGTGGGACCCAGTACTTC.

The chain links TRBV29-1 to TRBJ2-1; no clear D gene. From germline, CDR1 is SQVTM and CDR2 ANQGSEA. Trimming left V 6 bases short and J 4 bases short, with 7 bases between. The CDR3 is 11 amino acids. This CDR3 reads CSVHKYNEQFF. The DNA of the CDR3 is TGCAGCGTCCACAAGTACAATGAGCAGTTCTTC.

This rearrangement joins TRBV5-6 to TRBJ2-3, with 12 bases fitting TRBD1. The CDR3 loop spans 17 amino acids. V lost 3 bases, J lost 2 bases, and 7 bases stayed unmatched. The germline V gene encodes CDR1 SGHDT and CDR2 YYEEEE. CDR3 coding DNA: TGTGCCAGCAGCTCCGGGACAGGGGGCAAATCCACAGATACGCAGTATTTT. Amino acids: CASSSGTGGKSTDTQYF.

This clone was counted a few times. Without the conserved terminal phenylalanine or tryptophan, this CDR3 likely stems from a read error. The DNA is left out, because the CDR3 cannot be placed on it with certainty; the CDR3 is given as TCRdb lists it. The chain has TRBV12-5 and TRBJ1-4. CDR1 and CDR2 (germline): LGHNT, FRNRAP. The CDR3 spans 9 residues, counting both ends. CDR3 sequence reads: CASSGVGTS.

The genes are TRBV28 and TRBJ1-4; 10 bases are shared with TRBD1. In germline, CDR1 is MDHEN, CDR2 SYDVKM. This CDR3 spans 13 amino acids. Trimming removed 10 bases from V and 7 bases from J; junction bases left unmatched: 6. CDR3: CATRTGGSEKLFF. The DNA for the CDR3 is TGTGCCACCCGGACAGGGGGTAGTGAAAAACTGTTTTTT.

This rearrangement joins TRBV6-6 to TRBJ2-5; D perhaps matches TRBD2 (6 bases). Germline V gene sequence: CDR1 MNHNY, CDR2 SVGAGI (reference sequence). This CDR3 region has 14 residues. V gave up 9 bases and J gave up 3 bases, with 17 bases separating them. The CDR3 is CARRPVSGEETQYF. CDR3 nucleotide sequence: TGTGCCAGGAGACCCGTCTCGGGGGAAGAGACCCAGTACTTC.

CDR3 protein: CASRGGPNTQYF. The CDR3 DNA sequence: TGTGCCAGCAGGGGAGGACCCAATACGCAGTATTTT. The J gene is TRBJ2-3, the V gene TRBV11-2, with D tentatively TRBD2 (6 bases). The CDR3 covers 12 residues. Germline CDR1 and CDR2: SGHAT and FQNNGV. V was clipped by 6 bases and J by 7 bases, with 11 bases between them.